The rows below give T cell receptor beta chains drawn from one sample of a study of a mutant IDH1 vaccine in newly diagnosed glioma. The data were produced by immunoSEQ multiplex PCR, yet TCRdb's version contains in-frame clones alone and is incomplete. Altogether about 60,000 clones are present, roughly 80% being singletons, with the ten largest covering about 8.2%. No cognate antigen is known for these TCRs. The sequencing here drew on PBMCs, taken from a glioma patient whose treatment included an IDH1 peptide vaccine. The receptor source for this set is a woman aged 50 to 60 with glioma. Each CDR3 is given with its conserved first and last residue. The D gene is left open where the match is weak. Part of the rows lack a size; the others show once, few, many or a class for expanded clones.

v_call: TRBV5-1
j_call: TRBJ2-2
clone_size: NA
d_call: TRBD2
cdr3_nt: TGCGCCAGCAGCTTGGCTGGGACTAGCGGGGCGGAGGAGCTGTTTTTT
cdr3_aa: CASSLAGTSGAEELFF

v_call: TRBV29-1
j_call: TRBJ1-5
clone_size: NA
d_call: TRBD1
cdr3_nt: TGCAGTGCCGGGACAGGGGACAATCAGCCCCAGCATTTT
cdr3_aa: CSAGTGDNQPQHF

v_call: TRBV19
j_call: TRBJ2-1
clone_size: once
d_call: NA
cdr3_nt: TGTGCCAGTAGTGGACTCCATTGGAATGAGCAGTTCTTC
cdr3_aa: CASSGLHWNEQFF

v_call: TRBV28
j_call: TRBJ1-1
clone_size: NA
d_call: NA
cdr3_nt: TGTGCCAGCAGTTTTTGGCAGAATGAAGCTTTCTTT
cdr3_aa: CASSFWQNEAFF

v_call: TRBV9
j_call: TRBJ1-3
clone_size: NA
d_call: NA
cdr3_nt: TGTGCCAGCAGCGTAGCGCAGGGGTCTGGAAACACCATATATTTT
cdr3_aa: CASSVAQGSGNTIYF

v_call: TRBV6-4
j_call: TRBJ1-2
clone_size: NA
d_call: NA
cdr3_nt: TGTGCCAGCAGTGACTCGACGGGATGGGGCTACACCTTC
cdr3_aa: CASSDSTGWGYTF

v_call: TRBV28
j_call: TRBJ1-4
clone_size: NA
d_call: NA
cdr3_nt: TGTGCCAGCAGCTCCCTGGGGTATTCTAATGAAAAACTGTTTTTT
cdr3_aa: CASSSLGYSNEKLFF

v_call: TRBV11-2
j_call: TRBJ1-4
clone_size: NA
d_call: NA
cdr3_nt: TGTGCCAGCAGCTTAGGATGGGGAAAACTGTTTTTT
cdr3_aa: CASSLGWGKLFF

v_call: TRBV6-1
j_call: TRBJ1-1
clone_size: NA
d_call: NA
cdr3_nt: TGTGCCAGCAGTGAATTAGAGGGATCTGAAGCTTTCTTT
cdr3_aa: CASSELEGSEAFF

v_call: TRBV4-1
j_call: TRBJ2-3
clone_size: NA
d_call: NA
cdr3_nt: TGCGCCAGCGAAGGGAGGACAGATACGCAGTATTTT
cdr3_aa: CASEGRTDTQYF

v_call: TRBV9
j_call: TRBJ1-1
clone_size: few
d_call: NA
cdr3_nt: TGTGCCAGCAGCGTAGCAGCGAACACTGAAGCTTTCTTT
cdr3_aa: CASSVAANTEAFF

v_call: TRBV18
j_call: TRBJ1-2
clone_size: NA
d_call: NA
cdr3_nt: TGTGCCAGCTCACCACCGGAGACAGCTGATGGCTACACCTTC
cdr3_aa: CASSPPETADGYTF

v_call: TRBV9
j_call: TRBJ2-3
clone_size: once
d_call: NA
cdr3_nt: TGTGCCAGCAGCGTGACAACTAGACAGGATACGCAGTATTTT
cdr3_aa: CASSVTTRQDTQYF

v_call: TRBV7-8
j_call: TRBJ1-1
clone_size: NA
d_call: TRBD1
cdr3_nt: TGTGCCAGCAGCCCCCGACAGGGCGGTGATCTCACTGAAGCTTTCTTT
cdr3_aa: CASSPRQGGDLTEAFF

v_call: TRBV19
j_call: TRBJ2-7
clone_size: NA
d_call: NA
cdr3_nt: TGTGCCAGTAGCTTGGAGCGGCCCTCGGGCGAGCAGTACTTC
cdr3_aa: CASSLERPSGEQYF

v_call: TRBV2
j_call: TRBJ1-2
clone_size: NA
d_call: NA
cdr3_nt: TGTGCCAGCAGTGAACTCGGGTTGGATGGCTACACCTTC
cdr3_aa: CASSELGLDGYTF

v_call: TRBV6-6
j_call: TRBJ1-4
clone_size: NA
d_call: NA
cdr3_nt: TGTGCCAGCAGTGCCTCGTCAGAAAAACTGTTTTTT
cdr3_aa: CASSASSEKLFF

v_call: TRBV19
j_call: TRBJ2-2
clone_size: few
d_call: TRBD1
cdr3_nt: TGTGCCAGTTGCGGGCAGGGGGCGTACACCGGGGAGCTGTTTTTT
cdr3_aa: CASCGQGAYTGELFF

v_call: TRBV11-2
j_call: TRBJ1-1
clone_size: NA
d_call: NA
cdr3_nt: TGTGCCAGCAGCTTAGATCCGGGAGTCACTGAAGCTTTCTTT
cdr3_aa: CASSLDPGVTEAFF

v_call: TRBV27
j_call: TRBJ2-1
clone_size: NA
d_call: NA
cdr3_nt: TGTGCCAGCAGTTTCATTAACTTCAATGAGCAGTTCTTC
cdr3_aa: CASSFINFNEQFF

v_call: TRBV27
j_call: TRBJ1-1
clone_size: NA
d_call: TRBD1
cdr3_nt: TGTGCCAGCAGGGAGACAGGGGCTGGAAGCACTGAAGCTTTCTTT
cdr3_aa: CASRETGAGSTEAFF

v_call: TRBV19
j_call: TRBJ2-5
clone_size: once
d_call: NA
cdr3_nt: TGTGCCAGTAGAGGAGGGGAGACCCAGTACTTC
cdr3_aa: CASRGGETQYF

v_call: TRBV6-5
j_call: TRBJ1-1
clone_size: NA
d_call: TRBD1
cdr3_nt: TGTGCCAGCACCCCGGGACAGAGGGGCACTGAAGCTTTCTTT
cdr3_aa: CASTPGQRGTEAFF

v_call: TRBV7-8
j_call: TRBJ2-2
clone_size: once
d_call: TRBD2
cdr3_nt: TGTGCCAGCAAGGGACTAGCGGGGGGTACCGGGGAGCTGTTTTTT
cdr3_aa: CASKGLAGGTGELFF

v_call: TRBV27
j_call: TRBJ1-1
clone_size: NA
d_call: TRBD1
cdr3_nt: TGTGCCAGCAGTTTCCCAGGGGGGGGTGAAGCTTTCTTT
cdr3_aa: CASSFPGGGEAFF

v_call: TRBV7-3
j_call: TRBJ2-5
clone_size: few
d_call: NA
cdr3_nt: TGTGCCAGCAGCGCGAGCCTCCAAGAGACCCAGTACTTC
cdr3_aa: CASSASLQETQYF

v_call: TRBV9
j_call: TRBJ1-4
clone_size: NA
d_call: NA
cdr3_nt: TGTGCCAGCAGCAGGGGCGACAGTCGTAATGAAAAACTGTTTTTT
cdr3_aa: CASSRGDSRNEKLFF

v_call: TRBV7-8
j_call: TRBJ1-1
clone_size: NA
d_call: NA
cdr3_nt: TGTGCCAGCAGCTTAGCTATCGCGTACACTGAAGCTTTCTTT
cdr3_aa: CASSLAIAYTEAFF